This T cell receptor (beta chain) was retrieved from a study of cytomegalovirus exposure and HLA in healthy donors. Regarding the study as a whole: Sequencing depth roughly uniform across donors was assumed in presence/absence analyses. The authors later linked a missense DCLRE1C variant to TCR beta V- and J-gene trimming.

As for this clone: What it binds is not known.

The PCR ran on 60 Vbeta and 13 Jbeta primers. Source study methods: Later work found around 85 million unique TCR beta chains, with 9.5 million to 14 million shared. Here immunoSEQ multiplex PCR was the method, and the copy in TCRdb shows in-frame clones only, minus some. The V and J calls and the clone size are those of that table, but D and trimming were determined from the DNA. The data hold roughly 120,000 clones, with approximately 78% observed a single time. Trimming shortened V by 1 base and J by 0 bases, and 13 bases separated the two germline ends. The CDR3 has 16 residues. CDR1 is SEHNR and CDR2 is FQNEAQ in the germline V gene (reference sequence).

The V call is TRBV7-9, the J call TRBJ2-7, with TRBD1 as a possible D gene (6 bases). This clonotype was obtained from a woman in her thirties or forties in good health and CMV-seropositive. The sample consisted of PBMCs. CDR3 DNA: TGTGCCAGCAGCTTAGGGAAAGGGGGATACTCCTACGAGCAGTACTTC. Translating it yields CASSLGKGGYSYEQYF.